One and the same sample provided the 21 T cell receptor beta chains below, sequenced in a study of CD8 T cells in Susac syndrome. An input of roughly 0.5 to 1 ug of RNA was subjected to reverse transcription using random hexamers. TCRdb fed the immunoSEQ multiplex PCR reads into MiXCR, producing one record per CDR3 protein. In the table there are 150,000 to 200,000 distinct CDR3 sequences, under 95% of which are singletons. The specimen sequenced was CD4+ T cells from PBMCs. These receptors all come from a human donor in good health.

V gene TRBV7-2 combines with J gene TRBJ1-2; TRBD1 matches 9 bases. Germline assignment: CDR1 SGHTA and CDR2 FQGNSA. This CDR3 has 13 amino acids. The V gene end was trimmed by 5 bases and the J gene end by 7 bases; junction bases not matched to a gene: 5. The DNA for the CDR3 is TGTGCCAGCAGCCAAAGGGACAGGGCTGGCTACACCTTC. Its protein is CASSQRDRAGYTF.

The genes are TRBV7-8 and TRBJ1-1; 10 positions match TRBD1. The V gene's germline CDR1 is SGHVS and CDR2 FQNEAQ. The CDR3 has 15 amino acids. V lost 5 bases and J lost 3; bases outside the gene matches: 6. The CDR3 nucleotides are TGTGCCAGCAGCCCTAGGGACAGGGGTTACACTGAAGCTTTCTTT. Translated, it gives CASSPRDRGYTEAFF.

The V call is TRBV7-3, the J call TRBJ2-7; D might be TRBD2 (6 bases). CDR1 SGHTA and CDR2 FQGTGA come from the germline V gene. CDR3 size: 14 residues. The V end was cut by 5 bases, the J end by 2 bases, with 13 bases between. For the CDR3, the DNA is TGTGCCAGCAGCCCCGGGACTTTTACCTACGAGCAGTACTTC. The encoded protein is CASSPGTFTYEQYF.

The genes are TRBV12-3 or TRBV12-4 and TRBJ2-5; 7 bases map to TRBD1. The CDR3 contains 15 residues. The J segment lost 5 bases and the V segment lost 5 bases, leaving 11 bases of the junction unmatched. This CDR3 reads CASSPWTGDRETQYF. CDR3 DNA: TGTGCCAGCAGTCCCTGGACAGGCGATAGGGAGACCCAGTACTTC.

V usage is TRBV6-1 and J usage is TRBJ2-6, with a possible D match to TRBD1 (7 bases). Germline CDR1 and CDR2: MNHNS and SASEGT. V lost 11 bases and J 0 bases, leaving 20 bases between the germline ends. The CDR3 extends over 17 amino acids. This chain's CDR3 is CAGGKTGASSGANVLTF. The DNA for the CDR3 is TGTGCCGGGGGGAAAACAGGGGCTAGCTCTGGGGCCAACGTCCTGACTTTC.

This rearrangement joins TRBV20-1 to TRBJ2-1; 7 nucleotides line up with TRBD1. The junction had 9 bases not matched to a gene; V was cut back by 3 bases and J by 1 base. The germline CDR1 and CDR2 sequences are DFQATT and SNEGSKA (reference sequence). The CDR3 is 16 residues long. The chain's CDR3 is CSASPGTAISYNEQFF. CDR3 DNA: TGCAGTGCTAGTCCCGGGACAGCCATTTCCTACAATGAGCAGTTCTTC.

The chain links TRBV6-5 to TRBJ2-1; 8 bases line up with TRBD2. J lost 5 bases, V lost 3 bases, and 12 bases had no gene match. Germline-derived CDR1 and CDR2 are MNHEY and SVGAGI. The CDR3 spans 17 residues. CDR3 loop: CASSYERVLAGNNEQFF. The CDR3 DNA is TGTGCCAGCAGTTATGAGAGGGTTCTAGCGGGCAACAATGAGCAGTTCTTC.

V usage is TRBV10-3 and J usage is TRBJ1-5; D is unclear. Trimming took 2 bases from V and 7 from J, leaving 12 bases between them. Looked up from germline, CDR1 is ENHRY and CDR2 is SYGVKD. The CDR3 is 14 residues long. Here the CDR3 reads CAISERPLGQPQHF. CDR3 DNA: TGTGCCATCAGTGAGAGGCCCTTGGGCCAGCCCCAGCATTTT.

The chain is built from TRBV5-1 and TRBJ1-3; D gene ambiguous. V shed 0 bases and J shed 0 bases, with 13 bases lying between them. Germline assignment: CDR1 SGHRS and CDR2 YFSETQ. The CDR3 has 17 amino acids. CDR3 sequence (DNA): TGCGCCAGCAGCTTGGAAGGAGCTCTACGCTCTGGAAACACCATATATTTT. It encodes CASSLEGALRSGNTIYF.

CDR3 residues: CASSNGPSEAFF. CDR3 in DNA: TGTGCCAGCAGTAATGGACCGTCTGAAGCTTTCTTT. The chain has TRBV6-2 or TRBV6-3 and TRBJ1-1; D is unresolved. V was pared by 5 bases and J by 6 bases, with 10 bases between. Per the germline V gene, CDR1 is MNHEY and CDR2 is SVGEGT. The CDR3 sequence is 12 residues long.

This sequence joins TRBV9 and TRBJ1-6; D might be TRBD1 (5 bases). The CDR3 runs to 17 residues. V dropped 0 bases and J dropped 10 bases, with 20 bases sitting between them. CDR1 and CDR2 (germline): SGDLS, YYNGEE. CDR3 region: CASSVGPGTGGSSPLHF. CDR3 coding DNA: TGTGCCAGCAGCGTAGGCCCCGGTACAGGAGGGAGCTCACCCCTCCACTTT.

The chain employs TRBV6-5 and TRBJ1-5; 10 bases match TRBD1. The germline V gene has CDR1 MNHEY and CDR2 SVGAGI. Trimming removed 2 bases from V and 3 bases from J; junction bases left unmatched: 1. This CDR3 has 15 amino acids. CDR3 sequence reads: CASSYGTGDNQPQHF. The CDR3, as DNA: TGTGCCAGCAGTTACGGGACAGGGGACAATCAGCCCCAGCATTTT.

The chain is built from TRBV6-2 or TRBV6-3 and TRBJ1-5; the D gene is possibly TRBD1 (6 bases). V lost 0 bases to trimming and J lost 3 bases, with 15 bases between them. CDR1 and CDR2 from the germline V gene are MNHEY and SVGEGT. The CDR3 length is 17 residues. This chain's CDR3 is CASSYSVGGRNNQPQHF. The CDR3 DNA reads TGTGCCAGCAGTTACTCGGTCGGGGGCCGAAACAATCAGCCCCAGCATTTT.

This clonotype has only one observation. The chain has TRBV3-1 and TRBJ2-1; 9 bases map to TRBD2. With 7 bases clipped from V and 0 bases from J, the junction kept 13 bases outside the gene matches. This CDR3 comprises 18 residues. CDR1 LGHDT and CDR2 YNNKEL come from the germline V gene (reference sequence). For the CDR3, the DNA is TGTGCCAGCACAAGGGTCGCTAGCGGGGTCAGCTCCTACAATGAGCAGTTCTTC. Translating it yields CASTRVASGVSSYNEQFF.

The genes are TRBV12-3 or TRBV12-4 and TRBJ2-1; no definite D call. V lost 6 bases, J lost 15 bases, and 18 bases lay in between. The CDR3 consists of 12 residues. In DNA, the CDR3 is TGTGCCAGCAGCCCTGAAGTCGGCCTCCGGTTCTTC. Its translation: CASSPEVGLRFF.

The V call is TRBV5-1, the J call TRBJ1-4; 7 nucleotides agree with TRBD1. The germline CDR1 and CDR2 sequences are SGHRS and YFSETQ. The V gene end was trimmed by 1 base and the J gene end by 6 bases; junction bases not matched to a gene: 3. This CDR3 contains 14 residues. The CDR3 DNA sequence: TGCGCCAGCAGCTTGACCAGGGGGGATGAAAAACTGTTTTTT. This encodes CASSLTRGDEKLFF.

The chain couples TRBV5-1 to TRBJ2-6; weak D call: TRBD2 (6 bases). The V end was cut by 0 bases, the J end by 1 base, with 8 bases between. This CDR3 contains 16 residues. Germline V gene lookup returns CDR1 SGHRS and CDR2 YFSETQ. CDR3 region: CASSLAAGSGANVLTF. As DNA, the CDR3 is TGCGCCAGCAGCTTGGCCGCGGGGTCTGGGGCCAACGTCCTGACTTTC.

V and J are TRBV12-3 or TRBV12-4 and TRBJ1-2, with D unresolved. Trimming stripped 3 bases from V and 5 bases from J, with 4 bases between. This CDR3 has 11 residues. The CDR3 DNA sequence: TGTGCCAGCAGTTTGAAATATGGCTACACCTTC. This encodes CASSLKYGYTF.

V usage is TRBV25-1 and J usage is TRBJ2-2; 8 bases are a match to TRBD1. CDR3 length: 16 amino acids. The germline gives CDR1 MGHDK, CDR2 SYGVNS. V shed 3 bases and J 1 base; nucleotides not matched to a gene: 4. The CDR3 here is CASSDDRGWNTGELFF. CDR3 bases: TGTGCCAGCAGTGACGACAGGGGCTGGAACACCGGGGAGCTGTTTTTT.

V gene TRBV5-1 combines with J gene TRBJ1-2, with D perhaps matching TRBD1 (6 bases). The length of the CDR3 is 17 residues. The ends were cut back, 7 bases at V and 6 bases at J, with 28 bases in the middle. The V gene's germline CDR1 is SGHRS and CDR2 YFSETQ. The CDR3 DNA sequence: TGCGCCAGCGGCCCTACATCCGGGACCCCAAGGGGGGATGGCTACACCTTC. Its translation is CASGPTSGTPRGDGYTF.

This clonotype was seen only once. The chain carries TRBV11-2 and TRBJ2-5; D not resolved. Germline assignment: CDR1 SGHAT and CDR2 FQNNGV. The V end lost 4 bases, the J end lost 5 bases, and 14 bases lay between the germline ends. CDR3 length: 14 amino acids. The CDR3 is CASSSRAVLETQYF. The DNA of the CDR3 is TGTGCCAGCAGCTCCCGGGCCGTCCTGGAGACCCAGTACTTC.